This is a list of T cell receptor beta chains from one sample in a study of blood T cell repertoires in COVID-19. TCRdb's table, derived via immunoSEQ multiplex PCR, lists solely in-frame clones and lacks some. This sample carries approximately 76,000 clones, about 93% of them seen once, and the ten largest clones take around 8%. Input material: peripheral blood. These receptors were taken from a human donor in a cohort sampled during active COVID-19. CDR3s include the opening cysteine and the closing phenylalanine or tryptophan. The D gene is left open where the match is weak. The size of a clone is reported for some rows only, either as once, few or many, or as a class for expanded clones.

NA,NA,TRBV6-6,TRBJ2-7,CASSYPLQETYEQYF,TGTGCCAGCAGTTACCCCCTACAGGAGACCTACGAGCAGTACTTC
NA,NA,TRBV30,TRBJ1-6,CAWKGHSDSPLHF,TGTGCCTGGAAAGGACACTCCGATTCACCCCTCCACTTT
NA,TRBD1,TRBV4-1,TRBJ1-2,CASSPVLGQGAFGGYGYTF,TGCGCCAGCAGCCCCGTATTGGGTCAGGGGGCGTTCGGCGGCTATGGCTACACCTTC
NA,TRBD1,TRBV19,TRBJ2-7,CASNRGGPPYEQYF,TGTGCCAGTAACAGGGGCGGACCCCCCTACGAGCAGTACTTC
NA,NA,TRBV15,TRBJ2-7,CATSRLNAGAYEQYF,TGTGCCACCAGCAGACTTAACGCAGGGGCCTACGAGCAGTACTTC
NA,TRBD1,TRBV2,TRBJ1-4,CASIWTDRGKEKLFF,TGTGCCAGCATATGGACCGACAGGGGAAAGGAAAAACTGTTTTTT
NA,NA,TRBV27,TRBJ2-7,CASSLEGYEQYF,TGTGCCAGCAGTTTAGAGGGATACGAGCAGTACTTC
NA,TRBD1,TRBV15,TRBJ2-7,CATSRDRTGGNYEQYF,TGTGCCACCAGCAGAGATAGGACAGGGGGTAACTACGAGCAGTACTTC
NA,TRBD1,TRBV27,TRBJ1-4,CASSPRGQLSTNEKLFF,TGTGCCAGCAGTCCGAGGGGACAGCTCTCAACTAATGAAAAACTGTTTTTT
NA,NA,TRBV10-3,TRBJ2-7,CAISQTGSSYEQYF,TGTGCCATCAGTCAGACAGGATCTTCCTACGAGCAGTACTTC
NA,TRBD1,TRBV6-4,TRBJ1-1,CASSGQGVYTEAFF,TGTGCCAGCAGTGGTCAGGGGGTCTACACTGAAGCTTTCTTT
few,NA,TRBV11-2,TRBJ2-4,CASSFGSYLAKNIQYF,TGTGCCAGCAGCTTCGGGTCCTACTTAGCCAAAAACATTCAGTACTTC
NA,NA,TRBV28,TRBJ1-5,CASSSGAYSQPQHF,TGTGCCAGCAGCTCCGGCGCCTACAGTCAGCCCCAGCATTTT
NA,TRBD1,TRBV2,TRBJ1-4,CASIRDRDEKLFF,TGTGCCAGCATTAGGGACAGGGATGAAAAACTGTTTTTT
NA,NA,TRBV2,TRBJ2-7,CASSESIRGELPYEQYF,TGTGCCAGCAGTGAAAGCATTCGCGGGGAACTTCCCTACGAGCAGTACTTC